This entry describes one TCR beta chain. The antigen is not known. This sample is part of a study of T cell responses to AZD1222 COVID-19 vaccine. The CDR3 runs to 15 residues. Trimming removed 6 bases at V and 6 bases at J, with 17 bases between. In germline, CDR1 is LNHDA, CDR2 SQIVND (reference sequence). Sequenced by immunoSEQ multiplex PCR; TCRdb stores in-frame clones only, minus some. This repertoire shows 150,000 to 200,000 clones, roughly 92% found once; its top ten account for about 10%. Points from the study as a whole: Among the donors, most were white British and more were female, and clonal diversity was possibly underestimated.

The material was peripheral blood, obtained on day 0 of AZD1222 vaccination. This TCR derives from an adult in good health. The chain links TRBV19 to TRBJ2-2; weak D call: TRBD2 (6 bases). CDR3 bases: TGTGCCAGTAGAACAGAGGGACTTTGGGCCGGGGAGCTGTTTTTT. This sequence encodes CASRTEGLWAGELFF.